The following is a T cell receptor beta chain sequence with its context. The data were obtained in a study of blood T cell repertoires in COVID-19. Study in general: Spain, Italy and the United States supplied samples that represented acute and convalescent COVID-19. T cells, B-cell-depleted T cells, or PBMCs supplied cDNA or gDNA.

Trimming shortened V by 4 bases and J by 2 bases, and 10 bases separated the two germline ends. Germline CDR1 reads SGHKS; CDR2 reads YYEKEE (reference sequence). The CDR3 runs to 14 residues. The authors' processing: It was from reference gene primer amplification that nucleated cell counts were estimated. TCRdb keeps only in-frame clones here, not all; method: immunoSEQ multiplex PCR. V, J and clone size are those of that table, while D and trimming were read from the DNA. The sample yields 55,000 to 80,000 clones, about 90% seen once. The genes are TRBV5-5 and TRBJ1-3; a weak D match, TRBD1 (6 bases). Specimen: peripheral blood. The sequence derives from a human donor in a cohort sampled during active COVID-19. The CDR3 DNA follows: TGTGCCAGCAGCAAAGGGACAACTGGAAACACCATATATTTT. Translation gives CASSKGTTGNTIYF. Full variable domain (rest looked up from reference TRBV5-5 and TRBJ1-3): DAGVTQSPTHLIKTRGQQVTLRCSPISGHKSVSWYQQVLGQGPQFIFQYYEKEERGRGNFPDRFSARQFPNYSSELNVNALLLGDSALYLCASSKGTTGNTIYFGEGSWLTVV.